A single sample gave rise to the 14 T cell receptor beta chains below, sequenced in a study of identical twins. MiXCR, run by TCRdb on the 5' RACE reads, gives a single entry per CDR3 protein. The table shows fewer than 250,000 distinct CDR3 sequences, with around a sixth occurring only once. Another study also made use of these data, one on T cells expressing NK-cell markers.

The sample comprised CD8+ T cells sorted from blood. The receptors stem from a woman aged 18-30 years in good health.

The CDR3 DNA reads as TGTGCCAGTAGAAAGGGGCAGGGAACCTACGAGCAGTACTTC. This encodes CASRKGQGTYEQYF. The rearrangement joins TRBV19 to TRBJ2-7; perhaps TRBD1 as D (5 bases). The germline gives CDR1 LNHDA, CDR2 SQIVND (reference sequence). There are 14 residues in the CDR3. V lost 6 bases and J lost 2, with 14 bases in between.

The sample holds many counts of this clonotype. This chain connects TRBV7-2 to TRBJ2-2, with TRBD1 matching 7 bases. There are 14 residues in the CDR3. The germline V gene encodes CDR1 SGHTA and CDR2 FQGNSA. After removal of 5 bases from V and 7 bases from J, the junction contained 7 bases not matched to a gene. The CDR3 DNA reads TGTGCCAGCAGCCCTACAGGGGTTGGCGGGGAGCTGTTTTTT. It specifies CASSPTGVGGELFF. Full variable domain (outside the CDR3, taken from reference TRBV7-2 and TRBJ2-2): GAGVSQSPSNKVTEKGKDVELRCDPISGHTALYWYRQSLGQGLEFLIYFQGNSAPDKSGLPSDRFSAERTGGSVSTLTIQRTQQEDSAVYLCASSPTGVGGELFFGEGSRLTVL.

This clonotype was counted only a few times. The V and J genes are TRBV7-9 and TRBJ2-2, with unresolved D. Germline V gene sequence: CDR1 SEHNR, CDR2 FQNEAQ (reference sequence). This CDR3 has 14 amino acids. The V end lost 7 bases, the J end lost 4 bases, and 13 bases lay between the germline ends. The CDR3 sequence: CASTTQPGTGELFF. In DNA, the CDR3 is TGTGCCAGCACCACCCAACCCGGCACCGGGGAGCTGTTTTTT.

This clonotype occurred a few times. The rearrangement links TRBV7-6 to TRBJ2-7; no reliable D call. Trimming stripped 5 bases from V and 0 bases from J, with 14 bases between. The CDR3 runs 15 residues. Per germline, CDR1 SGHVS and CDR2 FNYEAQ. For the CDR3, the DNA is TGTGCCAGCAGCCCCGCACAGCTCAGCTCCTACGAGCAGTACTTC. Protein: CASSPAQLSSYEQYF. Full variable domain (remainder filled in from reference TRBV7-6 and TRBJ2-7): GAGVSQSPRYKVTKRGQDVALRCDPISGHVSLYWYRQALGQGPEFLTYFNYEAQQDKSGLPNDRFSAERPEGSISTLTIQRTEQRDSAMYRCASSPAQLSSYEQYFGPGTRLTVT.

This clonotype was picked up a small number of times. The chain employs TRBV11-2 and TRBJ1-2, with TRBD1 matching 7 bases. The junction had 10 bases not matched to a gene; V was cut back by 5 bases and J by 7 bases. CDR3 length equals 14 residues. Germline V gives CDR1 SGHAT, CDR2 FQNNGV. The CDR3 sequence is CASSPPTGYGGYTF. The CDR3 bases are TGTGCCAGCAGCCCCCCGACAGGGTACGGTGGCTACACCTTC.

The sample holds many counts of this clonotype. V and J are TRBV12-3 or TRBV12-4 and TRBJ2-5; 7 nucleotides agree with TRBD2. The CDR3 spans 15 residues. Trimming removed 9 bases from V and 3 bases from J; junction bases left unmatched: 13. As DNA, the CDR3 is TGTGCCAGTTCCCGCGCGGGGGTTATGGAAGAGACCCAGTACTTC. Amino acids: CASSRAGVMEETQYF.

This clonotype was found a few times. The chain couples TRBV7-9 to TRBJ2-5; no definite D call. The CDR3 length is 11 residues. V was clipped by 6 bases and J by 1 base, with 3 bases between them. Germline loops: CDR1 SEHNR, CDR2 FQNEAQ (reference sequence). The CDR3 DNA sequence: TGTGCCAGCAGACTCCAAGAGACCCAGTACTTC. Translated, it gives CASRLQETQYF. Supplemented by reference TRBV7-9 and TRBJ2-5, the full variable domain reads DTGVSQNPRHKITKRGQNVTFRCDPISEHNRLYWYRQTLGQGPEFLTYFQNEAQLEKSRLLSDRFSAERPKGSFSTLEIQRTEQGDSAMYLCASRLQETQYFGPGTRLLVL.

This clonotype has a handful of counts. The rearrangement links TRBV7-8 to TRBJ1-5; D is ambiguous. Trimming removed 5 bases at V and 5 bases at J, with 22 bases between. Germline loops: CDR1 SGHVS, CDR2 FQNEAQ. The CDR3 is 17 amino acids. The CDR3 DNA reads as TGTGCCAGCAGCCCCAGGTGGCGTCTTCCAGCCCATCAGCCCCAGCATTTT. Protein sequence: CASSPRWRLPAHQPQHF. Full variable domain (remainder filled in from reference TRBV7-8 and TRBJ1-5): GAGVSQSPRYKVAKRGQDVALRCDPISGHVSLFWYQQALGQGPEFLTYFQNEAQLDKSGLPSDRFFAERPEGSVSTLKIQRTQQEDSAVYLCASSPRWRLPAHQPQHFGDGTRLSIL.

There are a few counts of this clonotype. The gene calls are TRBV20-1 and TRBJ1-1; a possible D gene is TRBD1 (5 bases). CDR1 is DFQATT, CDR2 SNEGSKA, per germline (reference sequence). There are 12 residues in the CDR3. V was shortened by 8 bases and J by 8 bases, with 18 bases between the two germline ends. This chain's CDR3 is CSINQGSLEAFF. The DNA for the CDR3 is TGCAGTATTAACCAGGGTTCTTTGGAAGCTTTCTTT.

This chain uses TRBV27 with TRBJ2-3; no reliable D call. Germline V gene lookup returns CDR1 MNHEY and CDR2 SMNVEV (reference sequence). V was shortened by 6 bases and J by 4 bases, with 17 bases between the two germline ends. The CDR3 loop spans 15 amino acids. The CDR3 nucleotides are TGTGCCAGCAGCCTATCTCCTTCAGACGCAGATACGCAGTATTTT. Translating gives CASSLSPSDADTQYF.

The chain employs TRBV7-9 and TRBJ1-2; 8 bases match TRBD1. Germline CDR1 and CDR2: SEHNR and FQNEAQ (reference sequence). Germline trimming cut 5 bases from V and 3 bases from J; bases unmatched to any gene: 5. The CDR3 covers 14 residues. The CDR3 DNA is TGTGCCAGCAGCGGACAGGGCGACTACTATGGCTACACCTTC. The encoded protein is CASSGQGDYYGYTF.

This clonotype was detected a few times. The rearrangement joins TRBV30 to TRBJ1-5; D possibly corresponds to TRBD1 (5 bases). Germline assignment: CDR1 GTSNPN and CDR2 SVGIG (reference sequence). The CDR3 length is 14 residues. Deletions cut 2 bases from V and 1 base from J, with 9 bases between. The CDR3 bases are TGTGCCTGGAGTTTGGGACCGAGCAATCAGCCCCAGCATTTT. Encoded protein: CAWSLGPSNQPQHF.

This chain links TRBV25-1 with TRBJ2-1; 11 bases fit TRBD2. V was pared by 1 base and J by 6 bases, with 2 bases of the junction left unmatched. The CDR3 consists of 15 residues. The V gene's germline CDR1 is MGHDK and CDR2 SYGVNS. CDR3 protein: CASSESTSGANEQFF. DNA for the CDR3: TGTGCCAGCAGTGAATCGACTAGCGGGGCCAATGAGCAGTTCTTC. The whole variable domain, filled in from reference TRBV25-1 and TRBJ2-1, reads EADIYQTPRYLVIGTGKKITLECSQTMGHDKMYWYQQDPGMELHLIHYSYGVNSTEKGDLSSESTVSRIRTEHFPLTLESARPSHTSQYLCASSESTSGANEQFFGPGTRLTVL.

This clonotype was found a few times. This chain connects TRBV6-1 to TRBJ1-3; D uncertain. Germline V gene lookup returns CDR1 MNHNS and CDR2 SASEGT. The CDR3 loop spans 13 amino acids. V was cut by 5 bases and J by 0 bases, with 5 bases left in between. The CDR3, as DNA: TGTGCCAGCAGTCCAGCCTCTGGAAACACCATATATTTT. Translating gives CASSPASGNTIYF.